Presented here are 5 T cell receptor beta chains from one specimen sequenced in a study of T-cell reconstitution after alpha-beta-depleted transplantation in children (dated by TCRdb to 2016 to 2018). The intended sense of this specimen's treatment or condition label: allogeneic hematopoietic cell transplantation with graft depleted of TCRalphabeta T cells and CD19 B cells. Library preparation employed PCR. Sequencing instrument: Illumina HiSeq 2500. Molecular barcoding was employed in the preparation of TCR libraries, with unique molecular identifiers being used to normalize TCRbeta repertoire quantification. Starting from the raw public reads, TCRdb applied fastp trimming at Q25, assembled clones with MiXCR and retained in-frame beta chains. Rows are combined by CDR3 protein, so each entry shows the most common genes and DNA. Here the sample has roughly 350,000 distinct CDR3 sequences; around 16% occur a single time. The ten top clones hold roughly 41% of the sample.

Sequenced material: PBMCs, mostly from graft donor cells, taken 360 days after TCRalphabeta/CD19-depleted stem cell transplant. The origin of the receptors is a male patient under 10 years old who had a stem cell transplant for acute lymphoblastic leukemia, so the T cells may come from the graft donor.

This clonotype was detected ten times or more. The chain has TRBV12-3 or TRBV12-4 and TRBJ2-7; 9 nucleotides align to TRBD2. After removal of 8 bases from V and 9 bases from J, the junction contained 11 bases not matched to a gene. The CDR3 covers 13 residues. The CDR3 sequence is CASRLAGAVGQYF. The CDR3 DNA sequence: TGTGCCAGCCGATTAGCGGGAGCGGTGGGGCAGTACTTC.

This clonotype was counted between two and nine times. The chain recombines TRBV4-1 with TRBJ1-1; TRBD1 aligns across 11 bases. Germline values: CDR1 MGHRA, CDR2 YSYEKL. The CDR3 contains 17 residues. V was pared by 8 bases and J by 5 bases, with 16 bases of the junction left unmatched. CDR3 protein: CASSQFGQGARSTEAFF. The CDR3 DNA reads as TGCGCCAGCTCCCAGTTCGGACAGGGGGCGAGAAGTACTGAAGCTTTCTTT.

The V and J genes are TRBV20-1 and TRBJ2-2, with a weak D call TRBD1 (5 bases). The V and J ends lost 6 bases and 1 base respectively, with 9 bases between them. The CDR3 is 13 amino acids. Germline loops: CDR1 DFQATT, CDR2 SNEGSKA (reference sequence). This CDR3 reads CSATTVNTGELFF. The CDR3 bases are TGCAGTGCCACGACAGTGAACACCGGGGAGCTGTTTTTT.

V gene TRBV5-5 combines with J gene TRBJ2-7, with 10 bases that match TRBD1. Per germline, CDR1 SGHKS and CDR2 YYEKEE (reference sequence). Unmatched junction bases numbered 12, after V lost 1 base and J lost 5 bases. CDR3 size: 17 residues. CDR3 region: CASSLRAAGQGTHEQYF. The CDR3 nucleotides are TGTGCCAGCAGCTTGAGGGCGGCGGGACAGGGGACCCACGAGCAGTACTTC.

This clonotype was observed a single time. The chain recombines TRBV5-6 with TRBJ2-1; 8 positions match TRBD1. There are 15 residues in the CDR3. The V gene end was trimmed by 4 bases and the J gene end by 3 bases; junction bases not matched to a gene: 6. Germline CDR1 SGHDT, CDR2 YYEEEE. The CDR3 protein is CASSADREDYNEQFF. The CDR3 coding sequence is TGTGCCAGCAGCGCGGACAGGGAAGACTACAATGAGCAGTTCTTC.